The T cell receptor (beta chain) described here comes from a study of T cells in Graves' hyperthyroidism and ophthalmopathy. RNA transcripts yielded amplified TCR beta CDR3 regions. The HTBI primer set drove a first-round RT-PCR of the TCR CDR3. TCRdb re-derived calls from the multiplex PCR reads in MiXCR, one entry per CDR3 protein. This table has approximately 870,000 distinct CDR3 sequences, 38% appearing once. General study results and limits: Ophthalmopathy could be told apart from stable hyperthyroidism with a 13 V-J model.

Germline assignment: CDR1 WSHSY and CDR2 SAAADI. The CDR3 is 15 residues long. V lost 1 base and J lost 5; bases outside the gene matches: 6. This clonotype was observed at least ten times. Its antigen is undetermined. The sequence was obtained from a man aged 18 to 30 with Graves' hyperthyroidism. The chain links TRBV10-2 to TRBJ2-5; 8 bases match TRBD2. The material sequenced was blood. The CDR3 protein is CASSELLTSVETQYF. DNA for the CDR3: TGCGCCAGCAGTGAGTTGTTGACTAGCGTGGAGACCCAGTACTTC.